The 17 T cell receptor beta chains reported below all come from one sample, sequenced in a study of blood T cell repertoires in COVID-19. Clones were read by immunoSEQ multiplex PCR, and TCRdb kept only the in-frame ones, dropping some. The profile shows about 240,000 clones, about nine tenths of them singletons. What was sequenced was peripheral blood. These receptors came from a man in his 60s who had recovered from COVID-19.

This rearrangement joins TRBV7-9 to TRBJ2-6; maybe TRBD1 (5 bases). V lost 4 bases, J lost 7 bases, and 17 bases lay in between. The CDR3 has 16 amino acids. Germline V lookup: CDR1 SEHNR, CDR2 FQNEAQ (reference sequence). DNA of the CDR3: TGTGCCAGCAGCTACACCCAGCCAGGGCGTGCCAACGTCCTGACTTTC. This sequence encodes CASSYTQPGRANVLTF.

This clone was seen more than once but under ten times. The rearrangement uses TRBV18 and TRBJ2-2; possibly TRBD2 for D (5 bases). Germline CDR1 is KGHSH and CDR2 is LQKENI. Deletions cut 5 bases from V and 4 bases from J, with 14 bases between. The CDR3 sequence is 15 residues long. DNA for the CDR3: TGTGCCAGCTCAACCCCGGTCGCGGGCACCGGGGAGCTGTTTTTT. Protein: CASSTPVAGTGELFF.

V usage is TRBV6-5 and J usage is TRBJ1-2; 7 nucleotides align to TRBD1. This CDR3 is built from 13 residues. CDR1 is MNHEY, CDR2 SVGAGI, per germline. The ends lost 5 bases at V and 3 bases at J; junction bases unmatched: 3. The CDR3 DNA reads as TGTGCCAGCAGTCGGGACAGCGACTATGGCTACACCTTC. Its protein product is CASSRDSDYGYTF.

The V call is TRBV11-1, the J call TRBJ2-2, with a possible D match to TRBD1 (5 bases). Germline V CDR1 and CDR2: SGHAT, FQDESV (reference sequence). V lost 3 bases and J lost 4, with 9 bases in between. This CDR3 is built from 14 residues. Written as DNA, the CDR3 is TGTGCCAGCAGCTTCCGTCAGGGCACCGGGGAGCTGTTTTTT. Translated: CASSFRQGTGELFF.

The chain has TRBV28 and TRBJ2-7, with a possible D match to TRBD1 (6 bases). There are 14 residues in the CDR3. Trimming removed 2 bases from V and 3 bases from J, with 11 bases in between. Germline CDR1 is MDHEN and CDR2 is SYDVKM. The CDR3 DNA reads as TGTGCCAGCAGTTTACAGGACAGAGGCTACGAGCAGTACTTC. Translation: CASSLQDRGYEQYF.

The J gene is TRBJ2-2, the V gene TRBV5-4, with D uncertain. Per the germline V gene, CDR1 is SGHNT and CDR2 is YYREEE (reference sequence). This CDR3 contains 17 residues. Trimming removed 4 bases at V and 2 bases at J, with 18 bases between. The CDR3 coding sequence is TGTGCCAGCAGCCCCCAACCGCAGGAAAGAAACACCGGGGAGCTGTTTTTT. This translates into CASSPQPQERNTGELFF.

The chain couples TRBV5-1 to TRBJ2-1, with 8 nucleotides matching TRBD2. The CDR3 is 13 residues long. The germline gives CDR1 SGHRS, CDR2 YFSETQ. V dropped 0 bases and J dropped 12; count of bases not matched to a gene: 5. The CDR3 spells CASSLEAGTRQFF. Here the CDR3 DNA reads TGCGCCAGCAGCTTGGAAGCGGGGACTAGGCAGTTCTTC.

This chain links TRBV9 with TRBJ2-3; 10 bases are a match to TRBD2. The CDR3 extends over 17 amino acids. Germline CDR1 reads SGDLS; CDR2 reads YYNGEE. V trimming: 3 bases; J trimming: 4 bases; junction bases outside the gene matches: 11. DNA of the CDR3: TGTGCCAGCAGCGCCCGGGTAGCGGGGGGCGGAGCAGATACGCAGTATTTT. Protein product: CASSARVAGGGADTQYF.

The CDR3: CASSWAGPYEQYF. In DNA form, the CDR3 reads TGTGCCAGTAGTTGGGCAGGGCCCTACGAGCAGTACTTC. The gene calls are TRBV19 and TRBJ2-7; TRBD1 is a possible D gene (5 bases). Trimming shortened V by 5 bases and J by 2 bases, and 10 bases separated the two germline ends. This CDR3 is 13 amino acids long. Germline-derived CDR1 and CDR2 are LNHDA and SQIVND (reference sequence). Full variable domain (remainder filled in from reference TRBV19 and TRBJ2-7): DGGITQSPKYLFRKEGQNVTLSCEQNLNHDAMYWYRQDPGQGLRLIYYSQIVNDFQKGDIAEGYSVSREKKESFPLTVTSAQKNPTAFYLCASSWAGPYEQYFGPGTRLTVT.

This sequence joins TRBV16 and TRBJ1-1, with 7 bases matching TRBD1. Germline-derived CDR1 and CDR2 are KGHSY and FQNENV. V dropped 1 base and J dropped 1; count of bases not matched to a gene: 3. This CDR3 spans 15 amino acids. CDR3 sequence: CASSQYGTANTEAFF. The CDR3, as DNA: TGTGCCAGCAGCCAATACGGGACAGCGAACACTGAAGCTTTCTTT.

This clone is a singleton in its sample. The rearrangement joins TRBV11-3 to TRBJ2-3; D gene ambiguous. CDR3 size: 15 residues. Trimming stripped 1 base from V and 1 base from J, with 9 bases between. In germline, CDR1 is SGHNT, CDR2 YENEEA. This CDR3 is CASSLGISGTDTQYF. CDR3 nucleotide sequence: TGTGCCAGCAGCTTAGGGATCAGCGGCACAGATACGCAGTATTTT.

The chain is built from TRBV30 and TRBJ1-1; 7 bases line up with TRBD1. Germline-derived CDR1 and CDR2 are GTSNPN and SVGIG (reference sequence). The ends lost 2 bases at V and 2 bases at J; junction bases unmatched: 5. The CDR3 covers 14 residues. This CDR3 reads CAWSRGTANTEAFF. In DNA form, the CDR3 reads TGTGCCTGGAGTCGGGGGACAGCCAACACTGAAGCTTTCTTT. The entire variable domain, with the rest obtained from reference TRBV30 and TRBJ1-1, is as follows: SQTIHQWPATLVQPVGSPLSLECTVEGTSNPNLYWYRQAAGRGLQLLFYSVGIGQISSEVPQNLSASRPQDRQFILSSKKLLLSDSGFYLCAWSRGTANTEAFFGQGTRLTVV.

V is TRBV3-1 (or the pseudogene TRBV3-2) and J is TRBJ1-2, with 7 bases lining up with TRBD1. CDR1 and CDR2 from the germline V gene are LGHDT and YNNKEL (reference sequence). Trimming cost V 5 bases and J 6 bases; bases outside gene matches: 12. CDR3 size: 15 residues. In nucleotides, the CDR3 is TGTGCCAGCAGCTCGCACAGGGGAAGCTTGGATGGCTACACCTTC. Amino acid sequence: CASSSHRGSLDGYTF.

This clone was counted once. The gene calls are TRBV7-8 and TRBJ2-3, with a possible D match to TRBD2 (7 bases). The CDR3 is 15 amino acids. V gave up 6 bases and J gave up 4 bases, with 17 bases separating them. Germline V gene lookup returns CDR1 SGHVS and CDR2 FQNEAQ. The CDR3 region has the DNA TGTGCCAGCAGTTCTGAGGGGGGGGGCGCAGATACGCAGTATTTT. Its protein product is CASSSEGGGADTQYF.

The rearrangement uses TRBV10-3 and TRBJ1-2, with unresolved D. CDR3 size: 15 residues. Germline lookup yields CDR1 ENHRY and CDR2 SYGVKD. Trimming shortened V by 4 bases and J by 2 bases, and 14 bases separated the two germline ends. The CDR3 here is CAISGIHVQNYGYTF. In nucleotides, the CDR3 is TGTGCCATCAGTGGAATACACGTCCAAAACTATGGCTACACCTTC.

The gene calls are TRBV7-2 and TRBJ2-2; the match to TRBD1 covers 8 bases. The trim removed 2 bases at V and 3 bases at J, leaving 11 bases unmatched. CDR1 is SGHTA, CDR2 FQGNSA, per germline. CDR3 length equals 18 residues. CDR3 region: CASSLPPGQGRYTGELFF. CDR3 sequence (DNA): TGTGCCAGCAGCTTACCCCCCGGACAGGGTCGGTACACCGGGGAGCTGTTTTTT.

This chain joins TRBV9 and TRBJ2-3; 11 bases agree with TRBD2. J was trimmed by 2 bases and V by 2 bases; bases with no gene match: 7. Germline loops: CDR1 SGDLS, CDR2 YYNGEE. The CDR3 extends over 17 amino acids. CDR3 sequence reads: CASSVVLAGANTDTQYF. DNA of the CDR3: TGTGCCAGCAGCGTGGTACTAGCGGGGGCCAACACAGATACGCAGTATTTT.